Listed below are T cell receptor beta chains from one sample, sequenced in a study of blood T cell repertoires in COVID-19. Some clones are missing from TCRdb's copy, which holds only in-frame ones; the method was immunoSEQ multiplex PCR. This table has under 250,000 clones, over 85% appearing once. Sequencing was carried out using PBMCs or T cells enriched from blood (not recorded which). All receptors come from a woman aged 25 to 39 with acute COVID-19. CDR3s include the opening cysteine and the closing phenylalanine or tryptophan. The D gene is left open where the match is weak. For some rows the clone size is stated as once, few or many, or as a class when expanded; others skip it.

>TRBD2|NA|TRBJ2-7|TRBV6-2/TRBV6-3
TGTGCCAGCAGTTACCCCGCGCTAGCGGGCTCCTACGAGCAGTACTTC
CASSYPALAGSYEQYF
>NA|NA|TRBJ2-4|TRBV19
TGTGCCAGTAGTATGTCCGGGGTGGGGGCCAAAAACATTCAGTACTTC
CASSMSGVGAKNIQYF
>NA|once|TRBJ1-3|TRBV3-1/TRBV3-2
TGTGCCAGCAGCCAAGGGGGGACACAGTATTTAACAAACACCATATATTTT
CASSQGGTQYLTNTIYF
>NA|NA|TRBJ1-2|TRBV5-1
TGCGCCAGCAGCTTGGCCCGGGAGTCCGGAACGACTGTTGGGGGCTACACCTTC
CASSLARESGTTVGGYTF
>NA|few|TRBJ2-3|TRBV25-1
TGTGCCAGCAGTGAGAGTTTGTCCGGGTTTAAGGACACAGATACGCAGTATTTT
CASSESLSGFKDTDTQYF
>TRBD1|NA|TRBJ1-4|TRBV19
TGTGCCAGTTTTAACGGACAGGGGAGTGAAAAACTGTTTTTT
CASFNGQGSEKLFF
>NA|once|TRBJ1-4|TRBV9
TGTGCCAGCAGCACCCTCGGGATGACTAATGAAAAACTGTTTTTT
CASSTLGMTNEKLFF
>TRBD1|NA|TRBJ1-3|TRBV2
TGTGCCAGCAGTAAGACAGGGGCCTCTGGAAACACCATATATTTT
CASSKTGASGNTIYF
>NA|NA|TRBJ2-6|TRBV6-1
TGTGCCAGCAGTGAATACCAGGGGCCCATTTCCTCTGGGGCCAACGTCCTGACTTTC
CASSEYQGPISSGANVLTF
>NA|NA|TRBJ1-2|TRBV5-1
TGCGCCAGCAGCATACTAGAAGGTGGAAACTATGGCTACACCTTC
CASSILEGGNYGYTF
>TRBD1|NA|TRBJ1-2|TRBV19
TGTGCCAGTACCGGGACAGCCTGGGGCTATGGCTACACCTTC
CASTGTAWGYGYTF
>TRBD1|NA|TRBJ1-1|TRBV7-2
TGTGCCAGCAGCTTGCAGGGGGCTAACACTGAAGCTTTCTTT
CASSLQGANTEAFF
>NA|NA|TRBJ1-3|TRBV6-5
TGTGCCAGCAGTTACACCGGGGGGCGCGGAAACACCATATATTTT
CASSYTGGRGNTIYF
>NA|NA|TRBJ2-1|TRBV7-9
TGTGCCAGCAGCTTAGGACAGTTATACAATGAGCAGTTCTTC
CASSLGQLYNEQFF
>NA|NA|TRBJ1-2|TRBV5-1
TGCGCCAGCAGCCCCGGGGATTCCCTACCGCTCTATGGCTACACCTTC
CASSPGDSLPLYGYTF
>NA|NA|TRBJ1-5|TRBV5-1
TGCGCCAGCAGCGGAGACCCCAATCAGCCCCAGCATTTT
CASSGDPNQPQHF
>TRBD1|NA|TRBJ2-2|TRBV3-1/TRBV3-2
TGTGCCAGCAGCCTCGGACAGGGGCAAACCGGGGAGCTGTTTTTT
CASSLGQGQTGELFF
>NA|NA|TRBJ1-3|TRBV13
TGTGCCAGCAGCTTAGGCTGGCGCGGCGGAAACACCATATATTTT
CASSLGWRGGNTIYF
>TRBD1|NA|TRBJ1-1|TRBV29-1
TGCAGCGCCACCGGGACAGGGGGCGAACGATACACTGAAGCTTTCTTT
CSATGTGGERYTEAFF
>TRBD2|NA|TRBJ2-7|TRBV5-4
TGTGCCAGCAGCTTGGGACTAGCGGGGGACCTATCCTACGAGCAGTACTTC
CASSLGLAGDLSYEQYF
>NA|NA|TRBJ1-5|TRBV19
TGTGCCAGTAGCCTCAGGTCAGACCCCAATCAGCCCCAGCATTTT
CASSLRSDPNQPQHF
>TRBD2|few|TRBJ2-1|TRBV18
TGTGCCAGCTCACCCCGGGGACTAGGCTACTATGAGCAGTTCTTC
CASSPRGLGYYEQFF
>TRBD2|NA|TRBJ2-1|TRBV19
TGTGCCAGTAGTATGGGTCGTGGATCTAGCGGGGGGAGAATCAATGAGCAGTTCTTC
CASSMGRGSSGGRINEQFF
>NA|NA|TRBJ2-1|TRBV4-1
TGCGCCAGCAGCCTCCCCGGCGGCGATGAGCAGTTCTTC
CASSLPGGDEQFF
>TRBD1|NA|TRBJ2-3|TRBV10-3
TGTGCCATCAGTCCAGGGGGCGAGGGCCATACGCAGTATTTT
CAISPGGEGHTQYF
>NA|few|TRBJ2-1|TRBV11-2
TGTGCCAGCAGCTTAGAGATCAGTGGCTACAATGAGCAGTTCTTC
CASSLEISGYNEQFF
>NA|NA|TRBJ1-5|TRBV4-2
TGTGCCAGCAGCCAAGACCCGTATGTCAATCAGCCCCAGCATTTT
CASSQDPYVNQPQHF
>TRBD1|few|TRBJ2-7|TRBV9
TGTGCCAGCAGCGTAGGGGGACAGGGGTGGTACGAGCAGTACTTC
CASSVGGQGWYEQYF
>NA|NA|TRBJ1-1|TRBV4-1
TGCGCCAGCAGCCGTTCTGGGACTACTACTGAAGCTTTCTTT
CASSRSGTTTEAFF
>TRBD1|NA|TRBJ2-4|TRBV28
TGTGCCAGCAGTGTGAACAGGGGGATTAGCGGACTTGCCAAAAACATTCAGTACTTC
CASSVNRGISGLAKNIQYF
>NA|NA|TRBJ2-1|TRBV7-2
TGTGCCAGCGGTTACCGTCTAGCAAATGAGCAGTTCTTC
CASGYRLANEQFF
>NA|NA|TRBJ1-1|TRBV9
TGTGCCAGCAGCGTAGCCGGCTTACGGGACACTGAAGCTTTCTTT
CASSVAGLRDTEAFF
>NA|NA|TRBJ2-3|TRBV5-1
TGCGCCAGCACCCCCTATGGATCGGGGAGCACAGATACGCAGTATTTT
CASTPYGSGSTDTQYF
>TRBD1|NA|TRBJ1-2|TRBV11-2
TGTGCCAGCAGCCTCCGGACAGGACCCTATGGCTACACCTTC
CASSLRTGPYGYTF
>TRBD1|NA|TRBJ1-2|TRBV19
TGTGCCAGCAAAGTCAGGACAGGGGGAGGCTACACCTTC
CASKVRTGGGYTF
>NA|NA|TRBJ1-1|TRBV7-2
TGTGCCAGCAGCCGGTTGGAGGGTACGAACACTGAAGCTTTCTTT
CASSRLEGTNTEAFF
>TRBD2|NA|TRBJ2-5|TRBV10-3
TGTGCCATCAGTGGGCTTCGGACTAGCGGGGGGGAAGAGACCCAGTACTTC
CAISGLRTSGGEETQYF